A selection of T cell receptor beta chains follows, all from one sample in a study of cytomegalovirus exposure and HLA in healthy donors. TCRdb's table, derived via immunoSEQ multiplex PCR, lists solely in-frame clones and lacks some. The sample holds under 300,000 clones; 75% to 90% are singletons and the top ten take 0.95% to 1.5%. Sequencing was done on a sample of PBMCs. These TCRs come from a woman aged 30 to 39 in good health and CMV-seropositive. The CDR3 runs from the conserved cysteine through the conserved F or W. D genes are given only for firm matches. Size is stated for part of the rows, as once, few or many counts, or as a class when the clone is expanded.

J	size	D	V	CDR3	DNA
TRBJ2-1	NA	TRBD2	TRBV7-9	CASSLEGTSGRVKFF	TGTGCCAGCAGCTTAGAGGGGACTAGCGGGAGAGTAAAGTTCTTC
TRBJ1-2	few	TRBD1	TRBV7-9	CASSDPRTGEHGYTF	TGTGCCAGCAGCGACCCAAGGACAGGGGAACATGGCTACACCTTC
TRBJ2-5	NA	NA	TRBV19	CASSEAETQYF	TGTGCCAGTAGTGAGGCCGAGACCCAGTACTTC
TRBJ2-5	NA	TRBD2	TRBV9	CASSVVPAAGGLSVSETQYF	TGTGCCAGCAGCGTAGTTCCGGCAGCGGGAGGGCTAAGTGTTTCGGAGACCCAGTACTTC
TRBJ2-6	NA	TRBD1	TRBV5-1	CATADRAGANVLTF	TGCGCCACCGCAGACAGGGCGGGGGCCAACGTCCTGACTTTC
TRBJ1-4	NA	NA	TRBV9	CASSVSGAGVNEKLFF	TGTGCCAGCAGCGTATCGGGGGCGGGGGTTAACGAAAAACTGTTTTTT
TRBJ1-2	NA	NA	TRBV10-3	CAIREDSNYGYTF	TGTGCCATCAGAGAAGACTCCAACTATGGCTACACCTTC
TRBJ2-7	NA	TRBD1	TRBV5-1	CASSLDGTGGGYEQYF	TGCGCCAGCAGCTTGGATGGGACAGGGGGCGGGTACGAGCAGTACTTC
TRBJ2-2	NA	NA	TRBV18	CASSVTGPGELFF	TGTGCCAGCTCGGTCACAGGGCCCGGGGAGCTGTTTTTT
TRBJ1-2	NA	NA	TRBV18	CASSPPWGRDGYTF	TGTGCCAGCTCACCACCGTGGGGGCGAGATGGCTACACCTTC
TRBJ1-4	NA	TRBD1	TRBV25-1	CASSGRTGGLDEKLFF	TGTGCCAGCAGTGGCCGGACAGGGGGGTTGGATGAAAAACTGTTTTTT
TRBJ2-7	NA	NA	TRBV30	CAWSAVKPSYEQYF	TGTGCCTGGAGTGCGGTGAAACCGTCCTACGAGCAGTACTTC
TRBJ2-7	NA	TRBD2	TRBV28	CASSLGGLAVDEQYF	TGTGCCAGCAGTTTAGGGGGACTAGCGGTGGACGAGCAGTACTTC
TRBJ2-3	once	TRBD2	TRBV30	CAWRGYKGTSGTDTQYF	TGTGCCTGGAGGGGGTATAAAGGGACTAGCGGCACAGATACGCAGTATTTT
TRBJ1-5	NA	NA	TRBV19	CASSMSGAVIQPQHF	TGTGCCAGTAGTATGAGTGGAGCCGTTATTCAGCCCCAGCATTTT
TRBJ1-2	NA	NA	TRBV6-1	CASRGVSGVGGYTF	TGTGCCAGCAGGGGGGTCTCGGGGGTCGGGGGCTACACCTTC
TRBJ2-1	NA	TRBD2	TRBV19	CASSIVLLAGDSYNEQFF	TGTGCCAGTAGTATAGTCTTACTAGCGGGGGACTCCTACAATGAGCAGTTCTTC
TRBJ2-3	NA	NA	TRBV5-1	CASRRTGTDTQYF	TGCGCCAGCAGGAGGACTGGCACAGATACGCAGTATTTT
TRBJ1-2	NA	NA	TRBV5-4	CASSLEAGGYGYTF	TGTGCCAGCAGCTTGGAGGCCGGGGGCTATGGCTACACCTTC
TRBJ2-3	NA	TRBD2	TRBV5-4	CAGENSGESTDTQYF	TGTGCCGGTGAAAATAGCGGGGAAAGCACAGATACGCAGTATTTT
TRBJ2-7	NA	TRBD2	TRBV29-1	CSVDSGRSNYEQYF	TGCAGCGTTGATAGCGGGAGGAGTAACTACGAGCAGTACTTC
TRBJ2-3	NA	NA	TRBV5-1	CASSPSGPTDTQYF	TGCGCCAGTAGCCCCAGCGGCCCCACAGATACGCAGTATTTT
TRBJ2-7	NA	NA	TRBV27	CASKLARESYEQYF	TGTGCCAGCAAACTCGCCAGGGAATCCTACGAGCAGTACTTC
TRBJ2-3	NA	TRBD1	TRBV5-1	CASSLAGQGSTDTQYF	TGCGCCAGCAGCTTGGCGGGACAGGGAAGCACAGATACGCAGTATTTT
TRBJ2-2	once	NA	TRBV28	CATRETGGGWELFF	TGTGCCACCCGTGAAACAGGGGGAGGGTGGGAGCTGTTTTTT
TRBJ2-7	NA	TRBD1	TRBV19	CASREGTGVSYEQYF	TGTGCCAGTAGGGAAGGGACAGGGGTCTCCTACGAGCAGTACTTC
TRBJ2-1	NA	NA	TRBV6-1	CASSESQGRNEQFF	TGTGCCAGCAGTGAATCACAGGGCAGGAATGAGCAGTTCTTC
TRBJ1-2	NA	TRBD1	TRBV5-1	CASSSRQGNYGYTF	TGCGCCAGCAGCTCACGACAGGGGAACTATGGCTACACCTTC
TRBJ2-5	NA	NA	TRBV19	CASSIAPGSQETQYF	TGTGCCAGTAGTATAGCACCAGGGTCCCAAGAGACCCAGTACTTC
TRBJ2-2	NA	TRBD2	TRBV5-6	CASSLLADTGELFF	TGTGCCAGCAGCTTACTAGCGGACACCGGGGAGCTGTTTTTT